The T cell receptor (beta chain) described here comes from a study of radiotherapy plus CTLA-4 blockade in lung cancer. Background on the study: Objective responses emerged in roughly a sixth of patients, and around 29% attained disease control. Study-level findings and limits: The study found tumor-derived TCR clones expanded in blood after radiotherapy plus ipilimumab. Strongest reported response predictors: early blood clone changes and post-radiation interferon-beta.

CTLA-4 blockade with ipilimumab, together with focal radiation, was given to patients with chemo-refractory metastatic non-small-cell lung cancer. Here immunoSEQ multiplex PCR was the method, and the copy in TCRdb shows in-frame clones only, minus some. The repertoire holds approximately 69,000 clones, with around 82% as singletons. The germline V gene has CDR1 MDHEN and CDR2 SYDVKM. Trimming removed 6 bases from V and 4 bases from J; junction bases left unmatched: 10. The CDR3 is made up of 15 amino acids. This clone was recorded once. Its antigen is undetermined. The clonotype originates from a human donor with non-small cell lung cancer who had a complete response to radiotherapy plus ipilimumab. The sample was peripheral blood, taken from a patient treated with radiotherapy plus ipilimumab. This chain connects TRBV28 to TRBJ1-1; 8 bases fit TRBD1. CDR3 sequence: CASSLPGQGVTEAFF. CDR3 nucleotide sequence: TGTGCCAGCAGCCTCCCCGGACAGGGAGTCACTGAAGCTTTCTTT.